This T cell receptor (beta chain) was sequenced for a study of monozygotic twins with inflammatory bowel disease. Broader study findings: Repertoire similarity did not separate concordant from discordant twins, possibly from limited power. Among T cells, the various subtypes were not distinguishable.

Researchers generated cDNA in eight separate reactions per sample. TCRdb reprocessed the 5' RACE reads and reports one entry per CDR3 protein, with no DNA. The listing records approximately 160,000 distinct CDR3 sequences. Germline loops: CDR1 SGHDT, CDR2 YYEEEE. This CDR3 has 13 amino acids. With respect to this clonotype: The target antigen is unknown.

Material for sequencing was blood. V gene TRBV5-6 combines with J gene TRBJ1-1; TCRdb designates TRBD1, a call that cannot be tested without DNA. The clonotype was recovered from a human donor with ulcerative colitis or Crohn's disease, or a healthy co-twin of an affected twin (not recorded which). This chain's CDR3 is CASSLGGRHEAFF.